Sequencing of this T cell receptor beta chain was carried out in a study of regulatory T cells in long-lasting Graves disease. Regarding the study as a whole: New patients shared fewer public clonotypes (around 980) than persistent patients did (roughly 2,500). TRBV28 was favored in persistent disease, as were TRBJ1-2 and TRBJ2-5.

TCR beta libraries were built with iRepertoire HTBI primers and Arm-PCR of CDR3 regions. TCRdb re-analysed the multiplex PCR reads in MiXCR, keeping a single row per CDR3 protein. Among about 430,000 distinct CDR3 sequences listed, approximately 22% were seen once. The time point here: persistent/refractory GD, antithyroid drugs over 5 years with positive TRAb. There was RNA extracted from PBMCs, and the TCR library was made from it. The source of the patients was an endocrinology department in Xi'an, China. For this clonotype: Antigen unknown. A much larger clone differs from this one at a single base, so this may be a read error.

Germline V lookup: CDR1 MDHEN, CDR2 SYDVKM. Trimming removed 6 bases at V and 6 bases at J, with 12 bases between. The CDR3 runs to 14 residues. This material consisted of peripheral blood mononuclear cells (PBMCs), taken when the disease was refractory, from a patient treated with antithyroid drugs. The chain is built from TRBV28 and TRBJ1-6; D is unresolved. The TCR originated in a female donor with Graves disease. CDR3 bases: TGTGCCAGCAGCCCGCGTGGTGTTAATTCACCCCTCCACTTT. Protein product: CASSPRGVNSPLHF.